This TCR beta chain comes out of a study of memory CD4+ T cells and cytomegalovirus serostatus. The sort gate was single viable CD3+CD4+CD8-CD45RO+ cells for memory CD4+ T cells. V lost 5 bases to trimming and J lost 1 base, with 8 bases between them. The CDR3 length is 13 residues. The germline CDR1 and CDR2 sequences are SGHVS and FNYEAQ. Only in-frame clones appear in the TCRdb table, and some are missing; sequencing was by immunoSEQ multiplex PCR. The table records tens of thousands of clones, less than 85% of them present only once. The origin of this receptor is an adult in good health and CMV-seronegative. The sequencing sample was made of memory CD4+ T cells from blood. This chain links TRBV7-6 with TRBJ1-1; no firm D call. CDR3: CASSQVPNTEAFF. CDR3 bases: TGTGCCAGCAGCCAGGTGCCGAACACTGAAGCTTTCTTT.